These 6 T cell receptor beta chains originate from one sample sequenced in a study of post-analysis software for immune sequencing data. Study-level points and caveats: Comparison of patients with controls showed five or six TRBV segments more frequent in patients, TRBV5-6, TRBV5-1 and TRBV20-1 among them.

No antigens are known for them. TCR beta cDNA libraries included unique molecular identifiers. In TCRdb, the PCR reads were re-called with MiXCR into one record per CDR3 protein. The sample lists approximately 730,000 distinct CDR3 sequences, roughly 50% seen once, with over 4.5% in the top ten. What was sequenced was blood. The receptors here all came from a girl between 5 and 17 years old with multiple sclerosis.

V usage is TRBV20-1 and J usage is TRBJ1-6, with 10 bases that match TRBD1. The V segment lost 6 bases and the J segment 10 bases; nucleotides outside the gene matches: 6. Germline CDR1 is DFQATT and CDR2 is SNEGSKA (reference sequence). This CDR3 has 13 amino acids. CDR3: CSAGTGEGSPLHF. CDR3 nucleotides: TGCAGTGCGGGGACAGGGGAAGGCTCACCCCTCCACTTT.

This clonotype has only a few counts. The J gene is TRBJ2-7, the V gene TRBV4-1; 8 positions match TRBD2. V gave up 1 base and J gave up 3 bases; unmatched junction bases: 5. Germline V lookup: CDR1 MGHRA, CDR2 YSYEKL. The CDR3 is made up of 15 amino acids. The DNA of the CDR3 is TGCGCCAGCAGCCAAGGCTGGCGGGAGGACTACGAGCAGTACTTC. It specifies CASSQGWREDYEQYF.

The chain recombines TRBV12-3 or TRBV12-4 with TRBJ2-5; 10 bases line up with TRBD1. CDR3 length: 16 residues. The trim removed 6 bases at V and 0 bases at J, leaving 7 bases unmatched. CDR3 amino acids: CASSPEDRGYQETQYF. CDR3 coding DNA: TGTGCCAGCAGCCCCGAGGACAGGGGGTACCAAGAGACCCAGTACTTC.

The chain uses TRBV2 and TRBJ1-2, with 8 bases matching TRBD1. J gave up 8 bases and V 6 bases, and 8 bases lay outside the gene matches. The CDR3 runs 13 residues. Germline-derived CDR1 and CDR2 are SNHLY and FYNNEI. For the CDR3, the DNA is TGTGCCAGCAGCCGGACAGGGATCGACGGCTACACCTTC. As protein: CASSRTGIDGYTF.

The CDR3 region has the DNA TGCAGTGCTAGGACCGGACTAGCGGGAGCCTACGAGCAGTACTTC. Encoded protein: CSARTGLAGAYEQYF. The V call is TRBV20-1, the J call TRBJ2-7; 13 bases align to TRBD2. There are 15 residues in the CDR3. The germline V gene encodes CDR1 DFQATT and CDR2 SNEGSKA (reference sequence). V shed 3 bases, J shed 2 bases, and the junction held 4 bases outside the gene matches.

A few counts support this clonotype. The chain carries TRBV15 and TRBJ2-4; weak D call: TRBD2 (6 bases). The J call may be mistaken, given a closer DNA end match to TRBJ2-7. Germline V gene sequence: CDR1 LNHNV, CDR2 YYDKDF (reference sequence). This CDR3 is 16 amino acids long. CDR3 loop: CATSRDDGGVGGEQYF. The CDR3, as DNA: TGTGCCACCAGCAGAGATGACGGAGGGGTGGGTGGCGAGCAGTACTTC.